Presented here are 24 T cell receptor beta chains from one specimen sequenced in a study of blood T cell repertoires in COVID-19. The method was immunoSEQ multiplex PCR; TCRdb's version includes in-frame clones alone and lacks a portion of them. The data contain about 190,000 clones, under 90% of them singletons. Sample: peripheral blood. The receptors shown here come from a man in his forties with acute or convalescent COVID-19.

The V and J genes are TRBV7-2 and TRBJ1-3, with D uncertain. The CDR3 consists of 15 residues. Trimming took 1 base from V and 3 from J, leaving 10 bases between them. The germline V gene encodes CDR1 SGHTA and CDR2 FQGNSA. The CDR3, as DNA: TGTGCCAGCAGCTTAGGACACGGTCTTGGAAACACCATATATTTT. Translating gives CASSLGHGLGNTIYF.

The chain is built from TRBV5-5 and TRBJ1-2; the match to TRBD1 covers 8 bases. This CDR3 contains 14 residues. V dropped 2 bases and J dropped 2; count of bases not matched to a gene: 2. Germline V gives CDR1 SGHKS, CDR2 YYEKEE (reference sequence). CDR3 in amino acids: CASSFRDRNYGYTF. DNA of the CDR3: TGTGCCAGCAGCTTCCGGGACAGGAACTATGGCTACACCTTC.

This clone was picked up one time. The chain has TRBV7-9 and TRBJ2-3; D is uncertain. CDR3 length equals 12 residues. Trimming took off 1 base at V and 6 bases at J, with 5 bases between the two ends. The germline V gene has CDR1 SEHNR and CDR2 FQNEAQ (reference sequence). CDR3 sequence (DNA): TGTGCCAGCAGCTTAGTGCAGGATACGCAGTATTTT. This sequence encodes CASSLVQDTQYF.

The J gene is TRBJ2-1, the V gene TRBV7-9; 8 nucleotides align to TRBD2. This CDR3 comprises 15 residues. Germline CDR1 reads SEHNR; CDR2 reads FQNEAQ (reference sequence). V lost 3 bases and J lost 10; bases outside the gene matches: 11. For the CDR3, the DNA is TGTGCCAGCAGCTTCCTTGAGGGCGCGGGGGGCGAGCAGTTCTTC. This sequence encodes CASSFLEGAGGEQFF.

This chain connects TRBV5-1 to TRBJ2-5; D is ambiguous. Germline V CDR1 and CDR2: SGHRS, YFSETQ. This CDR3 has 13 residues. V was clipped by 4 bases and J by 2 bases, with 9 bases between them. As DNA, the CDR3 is TGCGCCAGCAGCGCGTGGTGGCAAGAGACCCAGTACTTC. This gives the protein CASSAWWQETQYF.

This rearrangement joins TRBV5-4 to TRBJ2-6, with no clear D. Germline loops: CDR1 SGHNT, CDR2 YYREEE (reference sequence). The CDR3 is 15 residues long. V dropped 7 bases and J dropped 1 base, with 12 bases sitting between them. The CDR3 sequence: CASFSHTSGANVLTF. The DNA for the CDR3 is TGTGCCAGCTTCTCCCACACGTCTGGGGCCAACGTCCTGACTTTC.

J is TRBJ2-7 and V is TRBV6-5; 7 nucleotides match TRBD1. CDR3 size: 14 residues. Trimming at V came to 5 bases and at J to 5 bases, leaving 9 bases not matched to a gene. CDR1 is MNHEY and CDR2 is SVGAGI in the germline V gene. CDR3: CASSTRDSLDEQYF. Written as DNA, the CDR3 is TGTGCCAGCAGTACCCGGGACAGTCTTGACGAGCAGTACTTC.

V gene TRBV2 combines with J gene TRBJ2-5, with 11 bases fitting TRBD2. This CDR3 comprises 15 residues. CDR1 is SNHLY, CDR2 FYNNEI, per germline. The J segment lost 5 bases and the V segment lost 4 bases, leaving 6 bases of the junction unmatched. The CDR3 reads CASSATSGGSETQYF. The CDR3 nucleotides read TGTGCCAGCAGTGCTACTAGCGGGGGCTCTGAGACCCAGTACTTC. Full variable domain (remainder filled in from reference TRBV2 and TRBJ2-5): EPEVTQTPSHQVTQMGQEVILRCVPISNHLYFYWYRQILGQKVEFLVSFYNNEISEKSEIFDDQFSVERPDGSNFTLKIRSTKLEDSAMYFCASSATSGGSETQYFGPGTRLLVL.

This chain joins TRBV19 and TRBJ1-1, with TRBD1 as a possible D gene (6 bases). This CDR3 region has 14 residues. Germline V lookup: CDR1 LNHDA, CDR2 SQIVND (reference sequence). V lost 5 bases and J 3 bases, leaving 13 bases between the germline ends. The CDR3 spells CASSYGQTYTEAFF. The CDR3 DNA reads TGTGCCAGTAGTTATGGACAGACCTACACTGAAGCTTTCTTT.

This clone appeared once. CDR3 residues: CASRAGAADTQYF. Written as DNA, the CDR3 is TGTGCCAGCAGAGCCGGAGCGGCAGATACGCAGTATTTT. The chain recombines TRBV2 with TRBJ2-3; TRBD2 might be the D (5 bases). With 6 bases removed from V and 4 bases from J, the gap between germline ends came to 11 bases. The CDR3 length is 13 residues. Germline loops: CDR1 SNHLY, CDR2 FYNNEI.

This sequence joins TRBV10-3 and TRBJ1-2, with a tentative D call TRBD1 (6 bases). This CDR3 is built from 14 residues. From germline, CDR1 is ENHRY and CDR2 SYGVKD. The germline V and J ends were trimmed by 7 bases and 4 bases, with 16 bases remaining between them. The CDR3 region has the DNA TGTGCCATCACACCGGGGGGCGGAGGCTATGGCTACACCTTC. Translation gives CAITPGGGGYGYTF.

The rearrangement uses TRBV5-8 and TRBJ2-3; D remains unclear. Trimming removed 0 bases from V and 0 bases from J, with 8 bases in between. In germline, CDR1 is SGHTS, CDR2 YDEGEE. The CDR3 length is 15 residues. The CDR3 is CASSLVGHSTDTQYF. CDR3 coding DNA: TGTGCCAGCAGCTTGGTTGGGCATAGCACAGATACGCAGTATTTT.

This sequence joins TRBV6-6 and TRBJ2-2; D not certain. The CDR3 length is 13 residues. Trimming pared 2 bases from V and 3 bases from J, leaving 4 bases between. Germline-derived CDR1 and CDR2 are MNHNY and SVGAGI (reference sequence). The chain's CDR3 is CASSYGDTGELFF. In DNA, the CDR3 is TGTGCCAGCAGTTACGGAGACACCGGGGAGCTGTTTTTT.

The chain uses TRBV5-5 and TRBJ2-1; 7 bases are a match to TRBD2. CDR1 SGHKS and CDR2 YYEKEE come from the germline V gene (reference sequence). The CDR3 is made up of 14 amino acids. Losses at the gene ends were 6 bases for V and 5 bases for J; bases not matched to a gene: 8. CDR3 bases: TGTGCCAGCACCCTGCGGGAGACAGACAATGAGCAGTTCTTC. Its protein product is CASTLRETDNEQFF.

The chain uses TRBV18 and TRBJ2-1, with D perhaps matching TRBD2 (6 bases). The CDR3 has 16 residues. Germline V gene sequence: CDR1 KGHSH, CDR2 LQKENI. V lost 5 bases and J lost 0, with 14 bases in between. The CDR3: CASSSRDGSSYNEQFF. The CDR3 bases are TGTGCCAGCTCATCCAGGGACGGGAGCTCCTACAATGAGCAGTTCTTC.

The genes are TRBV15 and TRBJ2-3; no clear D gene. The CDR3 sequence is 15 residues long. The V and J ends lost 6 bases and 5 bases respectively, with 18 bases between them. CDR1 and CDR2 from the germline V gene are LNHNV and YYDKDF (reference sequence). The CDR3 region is CATSSRVASGDTQYF. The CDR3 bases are TGTGCCACCAGTTCCCGGGTGGCCTCCGGAGATACGCAGTATTTT. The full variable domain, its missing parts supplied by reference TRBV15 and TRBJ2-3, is DAMVIQNPRYQVTQFGKPVTLSCSQTLNHNVMYWYQQKSSQAPKLLFHYYDKDFNNEADTPDNFQSRRPNTSFCFLDIRSPGLGDTAMYLCATSSRVASGDTQYFGPGTRLTVL.

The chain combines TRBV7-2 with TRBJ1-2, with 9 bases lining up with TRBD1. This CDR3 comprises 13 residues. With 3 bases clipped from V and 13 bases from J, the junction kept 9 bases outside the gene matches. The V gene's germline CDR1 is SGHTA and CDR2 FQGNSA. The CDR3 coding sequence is TGTGCCAGCAGCTTGACAGGGGGTTTTCGGTCCACCTTC. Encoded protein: CASSLTGGFRSTF. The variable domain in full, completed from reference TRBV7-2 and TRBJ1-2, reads GAGVSQSPSNKVTEKGKDVELRCDPISGHTALYWYRQSLGQGLEFLIYFQGNSAPDKSGLPSDRFSAERTGGSVSTLTIQRTQQEDSAVYLCASSLTGGFRSTFGSGTRLTVV.

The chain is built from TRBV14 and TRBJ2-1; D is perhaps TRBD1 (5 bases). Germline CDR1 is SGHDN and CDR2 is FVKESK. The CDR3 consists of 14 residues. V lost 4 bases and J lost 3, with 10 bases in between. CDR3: CASSPGAGYNEQFF. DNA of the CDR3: TGTGCCAGCAGCCCTGGGGCCGGCTACAATGAGCAGTTCTTC.

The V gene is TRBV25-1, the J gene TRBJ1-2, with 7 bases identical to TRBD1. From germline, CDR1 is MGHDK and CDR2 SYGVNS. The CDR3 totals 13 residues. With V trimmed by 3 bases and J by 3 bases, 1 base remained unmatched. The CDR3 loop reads CASSETGYYGYTF. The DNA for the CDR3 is TGTGCCAGCAGTGAGACAGGGTACTATGGCTACACCTTC.

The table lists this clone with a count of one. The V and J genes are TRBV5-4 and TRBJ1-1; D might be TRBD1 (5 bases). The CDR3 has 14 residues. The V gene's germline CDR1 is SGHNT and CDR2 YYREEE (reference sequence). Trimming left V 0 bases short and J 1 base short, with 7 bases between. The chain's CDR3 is CASSLGGANTEAFF. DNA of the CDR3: TGTGCCAGCAGCTTGGGCGGGGCGAACACTGAAGCTTTCTTT.

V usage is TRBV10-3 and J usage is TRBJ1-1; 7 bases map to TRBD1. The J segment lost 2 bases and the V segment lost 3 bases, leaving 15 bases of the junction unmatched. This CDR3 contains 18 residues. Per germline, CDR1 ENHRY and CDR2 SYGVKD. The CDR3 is CAISDYRTGDRLNTEAFF. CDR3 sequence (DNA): TGTGCCATCAGTGATTATCGTACAGGGGATCGATTAAACACTGAAGCTTTCTTT.

CDR3 nucleotides: TGTGCCAGCAGTTACTCGAAACAGGGATCCGGGGAGCTGTTTTTT. Protein sequence: CASSYSKQGSGELFF. The rearrangement joins TRBV6-5 to TRBJ2-2; possible D gene TRBD1, 6 bases. Trimming pared 0 bases from V and 6 bases from J, leaving 11 bases between. The V gene's germline CDR1 is MNHEY and CDR2 SVGAGI. This CDR3 is built from 15 residues.

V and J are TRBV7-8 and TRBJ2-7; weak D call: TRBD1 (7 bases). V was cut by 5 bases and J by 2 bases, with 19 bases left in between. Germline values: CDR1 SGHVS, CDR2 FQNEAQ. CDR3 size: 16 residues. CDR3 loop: CASSPWDSGRPYEQYF. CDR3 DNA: TGTGCCAGCAGCCCCTGGGACAGCGGGCGACCCTACGAGCAGTACTTC.

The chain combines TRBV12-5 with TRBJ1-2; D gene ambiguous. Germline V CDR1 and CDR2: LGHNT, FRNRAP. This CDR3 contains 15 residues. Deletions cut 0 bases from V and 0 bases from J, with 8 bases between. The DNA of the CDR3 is TGTGCTAGTGGTTTGGTAGAGCGGTCTAACTATGGCTACACCTTC. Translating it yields CASGLVERSNYGYTF.